One and the same sample provided the 26 T cell receptor beta chains below, sequenced in a study of CD8 T cells in Susac syndrome. With random hexamers, about 0.5 to 1 ug RNA was reverse transcribed. TCRdb re-analysed the immunoSEQ multiplex PCR reads in MiXCR, keeping a single row per CDR3 protein. The table lists 160,000 or so distinct CDR3 sequences, about 95% of them singletons. The sequenced sample consisted of CD8+ T cells from PBMCs. These receptors all stem from a human donor with multiple sclerosis.

This sequence joins TRBV28 and TRBJ2-3; D perhaps matches TRBD1 (7 bases). V was shortened by 2 bases and J by 3 bases, with 12 bases between the two germline ends. The length of the CDR3 is 15 residues. CDR1 MDHEN and CDR2 SYDVKM come from the germline V gene. The CDR3 is CASSLGGGRTDTQYF. CDR3 nucleotide sequence: TGTGCCAGCAGTTTAGGAGGGGGCAGGACAGATACGCAGTATTTT. Supplemented by reference TRBV28 and TRBJ2-3, the full variable domain reads DVKVTQSSRYLVKRTGEKVFLECVQDMDHENMFWYRQDPGLGLRLIYFSYDVKMKEKGDIPEGYSVSREKKERFSLILESASTNQTSMYLCASSLGGGRTDTQYFGPGTRLTVL.

The CDR3 coding sequence is TGTGCCAGCAGCGATGTCGGGGGTCCGTCGGAGACCCAGTACTTC. Translating it yields CASSDVGGPSETQYF. This chain joins TRBV9 and TRBJ2-5, with D perhaps matching TRBD2 (6 bases). Between the trimmed V and J ends, which lost 3 bases and 5 bases, there was a span of 17 bases. Germline loops: CDR1 SGDLS, CDR2 YYNGEE. The length of the CDR3 is 15 residues. The full variable domain, rest sourced from reference TRBV9 and TRBJ2-5, is DSGVTQTPKHLITATGQRVTLRCSPRSGDLSVYWYQQSLDQGLQFLIQYYNGEERAKGNILERFSAQQFPDLHSELNLSSLELGDSALYFCASSDVGGPSETQYFGPGTRLLVL.

The CDR3 here is CASSQFRGAMNTEAFF. The CDR3 DNA sequence: TGTGCCAGCAGCCAATTCAGGGGCGCTATGAACACTGAAGCTTTCTTT. The rearrangement uses TRBV3-1 and TRBJ1-1, with D tentatively TRBD1 (6 bases). Germline V gives CDR1 LGHDT, CDR2 YNNKEL (reference sequence). The CDR3 runs 16 residues. V was clipped by 2 bases and J by 0 bases, with 13 bases between them. Full variable domain (remainder filled in from reference TRBV3-1 and TRBJ1-1): DTAVSQTPKYLVTQMGNDKSIKCEQNLGHDTMYWYKQDSKKFLKIMFSYNNKELIINETVPNRFSPKSPDKAHLNLHINSLELGDSAVYFCASSQFRGAMNTEAFFGQGTRLTVV.

With regard to this clonotype: It is likely a read error, because the conserved phenylalanine at the end of the CDR3 is missing. This chain uses TRBV20-1 with TRBJ2-1; possibly TRBD2 for D (6 bases). The V gene lost 6 bases and the J gene lost 1 base, with 16 bases spanning the gap. The germline V gene encodes CDR1 DFQATT and CDR2 SNEGSKA (reference sequence). This CDR3 spans 15 amino acids. The CDR3 loop reads CSARSWGGSYNEQFS. CDR3 DNA: TGCAGTGCACGCTCTTGGGGAGGATCCTACAATGAGCAGTTCTCC.

The chain links TRBV6-5 to TRBJ1-1; D not certain. This CDR3 is built from 14 residues. Trimming left V 5 bases short and J 4 bases short, with 14 bases between. CDR1 is MNHEY and CDR2 is SVGAGI in the germline V gene. The CDR3 DNA reads TGTGCCAGCAGTCTCATAGGGCTAGGCACTGAAGCTTTCTTT. Translating it yields CASSLIGLGTEAFF.

V and J are TRBV9 and TRBJ1-2, with D perhaps TRBD1 (5 bases). The CDR3 length is 14 residues. V was clipped by 3 bases and J by 5 bases, with 14 bases between them. Per germline, CDR1 SGDLS and CDR2 YYNGEE. CDR3 bases: TGTGCCAGCAGCGGAACCGGGACCTTATATGGCTACACCTTC. Encoded protein: CASSGTGTLYGYTF.

The chain is built from TRBV5-6 and TRBJ2-5; 9 bases map to TRBD2. Looked up from germline, CDR1 is SGHDT and CDR2 is YYEEEE. This CDR3 is 17 amino acids long. The trim removed 1 base at V and 5 bases at J, leaving 12 bases unmatched. Written as DNA, the CDR3 is TGTGCCAGCAGCTTGTTCTCTCTAGCGGGACTCCTCGAGACCCAGTACTTC. Protein: CASSLFSLAGLLETQYF.

The chain employs TRBV12-3 or TRBV12-4 and TRBJ1-2; tentatively, D is TRBD1 (5 bases). V lost 8 bases to trimming and J lost 4 bases, with 17 bases between them. This CDR3 is 14 amino acids long. This CDR3 is CASYRGPAGYGYTF. CDR3 nucleotides: TGTGCCAGCTATCGGGGCCCGGCGGGCTATGGCTACACCTTC.

The rearrangement uses TRBV9 and TRBJ1-2; D is undetermined. The V gene's germline CDR1 is SGDLS and CDR2 YYNGEE. V gave up 4 bases and J gave up 1 base, with 14 bases separating them. CDR3 length equals 15 residues. The CDR3, as DNA: TGTGCCAGCAGCCCCACCAGGACCATTAACTATGGCTACACCTTC. Protein sequence: CASSPTRTINYGYTF.

This chain uses TRBV19 with TRBJ2-2; D may be TRBD2 (5 bases). This CDR3 comprises 14 residues. V lost 1 base to trimming and J lost 6 bases, with 9 bases between them. CDR1 and CDR2 from the germline V gene are LNHDA and SQIVND (reference sequence). CDR3 sequence: CASSIVGGPGELFF. In DNA, the CDR3 is TGTGCCAGTAGTATAGTCGGCGGGCCCGGGGAGCTGTTTTTT.

J is TRBJ1-1 and V is TRBV28; D not certain. V shed 4 bases and J shed 6 bases, with 9 bases lying between them. Looked up from germline, CDR1 is MDHEN and CDR2 is SYDVKM. There are 12 residues in the CDR3. For the CDR3, the DNA is TGTGCCAGCAGTTCGGACGGCGCTGAAGCTTTCTTT. Translating it yields CASSSDGAEAFF.

The J gene is TRBJ2-3, the V gene TRBV9; possibly TRBD1 for D (6 bases). CDR1 and CDR2 from the germline V gene are SGDLS and YYNGEE. The V and J ends lost 4 bases and 0 bases respectively, with 15 bases between them. This CDR3 is 16 amino acids long. As DNA, the CDR3 is TGTGCCAGCAGCAGAACCGGGACATCAAGCACAGATACGCAGTATTTT. It is translated as CASSRTGTSSTDTQYF.

This sequence joins TRBV7-9 and TRBJ1-2, with TRBD1 identical over 7 bases. Germline loops: CDR1 SEHNR, CDR2 FQNEAQ (reference sequence). The CDR3 totals 16 residues. V shed 5 bases and J 4 bases; nucleotides not matched to a gene: 13. The CDR3 is CASSPIDRALGYGYTF. The CDR3 nucleotides read TGTGCCAGCAGCCCAATCGACAGGGCCTTAGGCTATGGCTACACCTTC.

This chain connects TRBV11-1 to TRBJ1-1; D not certain. The CDR3 extends over 13 amino acids. Germline-derived CDR1 and CDR2 are SGHAT and FQDESV (reference sequence). Trimming removed 4 bases at V and 1 base at J, with 7 bases between. The CDR3 DNA reads as TGTGCCAGCAGCTCCGGTTGGAACACTGAAGCTTTCTTT. The encoded protein is CASSSGWNTEAFF.

The V gene is TRBV9, the J gene TRBJ1-1; TRBD1 might be the D (5 bases). Trimming shortened V by 5 bases and J by 0 bases, and 17 bases separated the two germline ends. In germline, CDR1 is SGDLS, CDR2 YYNGEE. The CDR3 length is 16 residues. The CDR3 protein is CASSELLGGLNTEAFF. CDR3 sequence (DNA): TGTGCCAGCAGTGAACTCCTCGGGGGTCTGAACACTGAAGCTTTCTTT.

The V call is TRBV28, the J call TRBJ2-1; 12 bases agree with TRBD2. CDR3 size: 15 residues. Germline CDR1 reads MDHEN; CDR2 reads SYDVKM. The ends lost 5 bases at V and 5 bases at J; junction bases unmatched: 4. CDR3: CASSPWTSGDNEQFF. The DNA of the CDR3 is TGTGCCAGCAGTCCCTGGACTAGCGGGGACAATGAGCAGTTCTTC. Variable domain in full (rest from reference TRBV28 and TRBJ2-1): DVKVTQSSRYLVKRTGEKVFLECVQDMDHENMFWYRQDPGLGLRLIYFSYDVKMKEKGDIPEGYSVSREKKERFSLILESASTNQTSMYLCASSPWTSGDNEQFFGPGTRLTVL.

This sequence joins TRBV7-8 and TRBJ2-3; TRBD2 is a possible D gene (6 bases). The CDR3 has 17 amino acids. Trimming cost V 6 bases and J 6 bases, with 25 bases left between them. In germline, CDR1 is SGHVS, CDR2 FQNEAQ. This chain's CDR3 is CASRGELAGLAFDTQYF. The CDR3 nucleotides read TGTGCCAGCAGAGGAGAACTAGCTGGGTTGGCTTTTGATACGCAGTATTTT.

This clonotype was seen once. CDR3 in amino acids: CASGLDSTYEQYF. In nucleotides, the CDR3 is TGTGCTAGTGGCCTGGACTCAACCTACGAGCAGTACTTC. The chain combines TRBV12-5 with TRBJ2-7; tentative D call: TRBD2 (5 bases). The CDR3 runs 13 residues. The germline V gene encodes CDR1 LGHNT and CDR2 FRNRAP. V lost 6 bases, J lost 2 bases, and 11 bases lay in between.

The rearrangement uses TRBV7-9 and TRBJ2-7; the D is unclear. Germline CDR1 SEHNR, CDR2 FQNEAQ (reference sequence). The CDR3 totals 13 residues. V was cut by 5 bases and J by 2 bases, with 10 bases left in between. Here the CDR3 reads CASSPTLTYEQYF. The CDR3 DNA is TGTGCCAGCAGCCCGACCCTGACCTACGAGCAGTACTTC.

The chain links TRBV25-1 to TRBJ2-6, with unresolved D. Per germline, CDR1 MGHDK and CDR2 SYGVNS. There are 13 residues in the CDR3. Trimming stripped 6 bases from V and 2 bases from J, with 5 bases between. CDR3 loop: CASRDAGANVLTF. CDR3 bases: TGTGCCAGCAGGGACGCTGGGGCCAACGTCCTGACTTTC.

The V gene is TRBV4-1, the J gene TRBJ2-2, with 14 positions matching TRBD2. CDR3 length: 18 residues. The germline V gene has CDR1 MGHRA and CDR2 YSYEKL. Trimming removed 0 bases from V and 2 bases from J; junction bases left unmatched: 2. The CDR3 is CASSQEGLAGDNTGELFF. CDR3 DNA sequence: TGCGCCAGCAGCCAAGAGGGACTAGCGGGAGATAACACCGGGGAGCTGTTTTTT.

This chain links TRBV4-2 with TRBJ1-1; D uncertain. The CDR3 is 13 amino acids. V was trimmed by 0 bases and J by 9 bases, leaving 11 bases between them. The germline V gene has CDR1 LGHNA and CDR2 YNFKEQ. The CDR3 region has the DNA TGTGCCAGCAGCCAAGAACTTGGCAGGAAAGCTTTCTTT. The encoded protein is CASSQELGRKAFF.

The chain joins TRBV12-5 to TRBJ2-5; D may be TRBD1 or TRBD2 (7 bases each). The CDR3 is made up of 15 amino acids. Deletions cut 1 base from V and 2 bases from J, with 11 bases between. CDR1 and CDR2 (germline): LGHNT, FRNRAP. CDR3 bases: TGTGCTAGTGGTTTGGCCAGGGGGGGGCAAGAGACCCAGTACTTC. Residues: CASGLARGGQETQYF.

The rearrangement uses TRBV20-1 and TRBJ1-2; D may be TRBD1 (5 bases). The CDR3 has 13 residues. Germline V gene lookup returns CDR1 DFQATT and CDR2 SNEGSKA (reference sequence). Trimming removed 7 bases at V and 8 bases at J, with 20 bases between. The CDR3 DNA reads as TGCAGTGTGTGGGAGGGGCTCAGCGGGGGCTACACCTTC. Translating gives CSVWEGLSGGYTF.

The chain uses TRBV5-1 and TRBJ2-7; D call uncertain. The CDR3 has 15 amino acids. Germline CDR1 is SGHRS and CDR2 is YFSETQ. V was clipped by 4 bases and J by 4 bases, with 18 bases between them. The CDR3 region has the DNA TGCGCCAGCAGCAAAGACAAGTTTGTAGGGTACGAGCAGTACTTC. Translated, it gives CASSKDKFVGYEQYF.

J is TRBJ2-3 and V is TRBV24-1; D is uncertain. Germline V gene sequence: CDR1 KGHDR, CDR2 SFDVKD. Trimming took 3 bases from V and 2 from J, leaving 8 bases between them. There are 14 residues in the CDR3. The CDR3 here is CATSDGPPTDTQYF. In DNA, the CDR3 is TGTGCCACCAGTGATGGGCCTCCCACAGATACGCAGTATTTT.